A single sample is the source of the 22 T cell receptor beta chains below, sequenced in a study of technical replicates of blood from a handful of donors. Sequencing was performed with immunoSEQ multiplex PCR; in TCRdb, only in-frame clones are kept and a portion is missing. The data contain more than 70,000 clones, around 97% of them seen just once; the ten biggest clones take up 0.2% to 0.25%. The sequencing sample was made of T cells isolated from PBMCs. The receptors were gathered from a human donor in good health.

The genes are TRBV2 and TRBJ2-1; D perhaps matches TRBD2 (5 bases). The V and J ends lost 1 base and 10 bases respectively, with 14 bases between them. This CDR3 spans 14 amino acids. CDR1 SNHLY and CDR2 FYNNEI come from the germline V gene. CDR3 DNA sequence: TGTGCCAGCAGTGAAGTAACGTGGGAGAGCGAGCAGTTCTTC. The encoded protein is CASSEVTWESEQFF.

The chain employs TRBV4-1 and TRBJ1-1, with a tentative D call TRBD1 (5 bases). The CDR3 is 13 residues long. The germline V and J ends were trimmed by 4 bases and 4 bases, with 10 bases remaining between them. Germline CDR1 and CDR2: MGHRA and YSYEKL. CDR3 amino acids: CASSLGRGTEAFF. In DNA form, the CDR3 reads TGCGCCAGCAGCCTTGGGAGGGGCACTGAAGCTTTCTTT.

This clone has only one observation. This sequence joins TRBV28 and TRBJ2-7; the D is unclear. The CDR3 has 12 amino acids. Germline CDR1 reads MDHEN; CDR2 reads SYDVKM. The V end was cut by 9 bases, the J end by 5 bases, with 14 bases between. In DNA, the CDR3 is TGTGCCAGTAAGCCCCCCTTTAACGAGCAGTACTTC. Protein sequence: CASKPPFNEQYF.

This rearrangement joins TRBV30 to TRBJ2-5, with 10 bases that match TRBD1. CDR1 is GTSNPN and CDR2 is SVGIG in the germline V gene (reference sequence). Trimming cost V 4 bases and J 3 bases; bases outside gene matches: 8. This CDR3 is 15 amino acids long. The CDR3: CAWTPGTGVKETQYF. CDR3 in DNA: TGTGCCTGGACCCCCGGGACAGGGGTTAAAGAGACCCAGTACTTC.

This clone has just one count. This chain links TRBV28 with TRBJ2-5, with D tentatively TRBD2 (5 bases). There are 13 residues in the CDR3. Germline V lookup: CDR1 MDHEN, CDR2 SYDVKM. V lost 7 bases and J lost 7, with 16 bases in between. CDR3 in DNA: TGTGCCAGCACCCGGACCAGCGGTTCGACCCAGTACTTC. This sequence encodes CASTRTSGSTQYF.

The V gene is TRBV19, the J gene TRBJ1-3, with D unresolved. V was shortened by 6 bases and J by 0 bases, with 6 bases between the two germline ends. The CDR3 totals 13 residues. In germline, CDR1 is LNHDA, CDR2 SQIVND (reference sequence). CDR3 DNA: TGTGCCAGTAGGGCGGGCTCTGGAAACACCATATATTTT. Its translation is CASRAGSGNTIYF.

The chain is built from TRBV7-6 and TRBJ1-4; D is uncertain. The V gene's germline CDR1 is SGHVS and CDR2 FNYEAQ. Deletions cut 5 bases from V and 2 bases from J, with 9 bases between. The CDR3 length is 14 residues. This chain's CDR3 is CASSPFRTNEKLFF. In DNA, the CDR3 is TGTGCCAGCAGCCCTTTCAGGACTAATGAAAAACTGTTTTTT.

This rearrangement joins TRBV5-8 to TRBJ2-1, with D hard to call. In germline, CDR1 is SGHTS, CDR2 YDEGEE. Trimming stripped 0 bases from V and 0 bases from J, with 7 bases between. The CDR3 is made up of 15 amino acids. For the CDR3, the DNA is TGTGCCAGCAGCTTGGCAGGCAGCTCCTACAATGAGCAGTTCTTC. This sequence encodes CASSLAGSSYNEQFF.

The V and J genes are TRBV7-9 and TRBJ1-6; a possible D gene is TRBD1 (5 bases). Germline values: CDR1 SEHNR, CDR2 FQNEAQ (reference sequence). V lost 1 base and J lost 10, with 17 bases in between. This CDR3 contains 16 residues. CDR3 protein: CASSLVGRGRGSPLHF. For the CDR3, the DNA is TGTGCCAGCAGCTTAGTTGGTCGGGGGAGGGGCTCACCCCTCCACTTT.

This clone was found once. The chain links TRBV2 to TRBJ1-5, with D maybe TRBD1 (5 bases). Trimming left V 4 bases short and J 6 bases short, with 13 bases between. CDR3 length: 14 residues. Germline V gives CDR1 SNHLY, CDR2 FYNNEI. The CDR3 protein is CASSVVGVGQPQHF. The CDR3 DNA is TGTGCCAGCAGTGTAGTAGGGGTCGGTCAGCCCCAGCATTTT.

J is TRBJ1-6 and V is TRBV14, with a tentative D call TRBD1 (5 bases). The germline gives CDR1 SGHDN, CDR2 FVKESK. CDR3 size: 16 residues. V was pared by 1 base and J by 7 bases, with 14 bases between. Here the CDR3 reads CASSQAVGGDNSPLHF. In DNA, the CDR3 is TGTGCCAGCAGCCAAGCGGTGGGGGGAGACAATTCACCCCTCCACTTT. The full variable domain, its missing parts supplied by reference TRBV14 and TRBJ1-6, is EAGVTQFPSHSVIEKGQTVTLRCDPISGHDNLYWYRRVMGKEIKFLLHFVKESKQDESGMPNNRFLAERTGGTYSTLKVQPAELEDSGVYFCASSQAVGGDNSPLHFGNGTRLTVT.

V and J are TRBV15 and TRBJ1-1; no reliable D call. There are 15 residues in the CDR3. The germline gives CDR1 LNHNV, CDR2 YYDKDF (reference sequence). The V gene lost 1 base and the J gene lost 0 bases, with 9 bases spanning the gap. The CDR3 spells CATSRGQLLNTEAFF. The CDR3 nucleotides are TGTGCCACCAGCAGAGGGCAACTACTGAACACTGAAGCTTTCTTT.

The chain uses TRBV5-1 and TRBJ2-3; 7 bases line up with TRBD1. Germline V gene data show CDR1 as SGHRS and CDR2 as YFSETQ. This CDR3 spans 16 amino acids. The V gene end was trimmed by 8 bases and the J gene end by 0 bases; junction bases not matched to a gene: 12. CDR3 residues: CASHTGQATSTDTQYF. The CDR3, as DNA: TGCGCCAGTCATACCGGACAGGCAACTAGCACAGATACGCAGTATTTT. Drawing the rest from reference TRBV5-1 and TRBJ2-3, the complete variable domain is KAGVTQTPRYLIKTRGQQVTLSCSPISGHRSVSWYQQTPGQGLQFLFEYFSETQRNKGNFPGRFSGRQFSNSRSEMNVSTLELGDSALYLCASHTGQATSTDTQYFGPGTRLTVL.

The genes are TRBV29-1 and TRBJ2-2; D is undetermined. Trimming pared 3 bases from V and 4 bases from J, leaving 6 bases between. This CDR3 has 12 residues. Germline lookup yields CDR1 SQVTM and CDR2 ANQGSEA. The CDR3 protein is CSVDWATGELFF. The DNA of the CDR3 is TGCAGCGTTGATTGGGCCACCGGGGAGCTGTTTTTT.

V usage is TRBV11-2 and J usage is TRBJ2-3, with 7 bases fitting TRBD2. Germline trimming cut 0 bases from V and 2 bases from J; bases unmatched to any gene: 14. The CDR3 extends over 19 amino acids. Germline lookup yields CDR1 SGHAT and CDR2 FQNNGV. The CDR3 spells CASSLDQWASGDLTDTQYF. DNA for the CDR3: TGTGCCAGCAGCTTAGACCAGTGGGCTAGCGGAGACCTCACAGATACGCAGTATTTT.

V usage is TRBV19 and J usage is TRBJ2-7; weak D call: TRBD2 (5 bases). V lost 5 bases, J lost 0 bases, and 11 bases lay in between. CDR1 LNHDA and CDR2 SQIVND come from the germline V gene (reference sequence). This CDR3 is 14 amino acids long. The CDR3 reads CASSFARGSYEQYF. As DNA, the CDR3 is TGTGCCAGTAGTTTCGCCCGGGGCTCCTACGAGCAGTACTTC.

CDR3: CASSRQQYGYTF. The DNA of the CDR3 is TGTGCCAGCTCTCGCCAACAGTATGGCTACACCTTC. This chain joins TRBV9 and TRBJ1-2; D gene uncertain. V lost 7 bases to trimming and J lost 5 bases, with 12 bases between them. The germline V gene encodes CDR1 SGDLS and CDR2 YYNGEE. This CDR3 region has 12 residues. The full variable domain, completed using reference TRBV9 and TRBJ1-2, is DSGVTQTPKHLITATGQRVTLRCSPRSGDLSVYWYQQSLDQGLQFLIQYYNGEERAKGNILERFSAQQFPDLHSELNLSSLELGDSALYFCASSRQQYGYTFGSGTRLTVV.

The chain recombines TRBV23-1 with TRBJ2-3, with TRBD1 matching over 10 bases. TRBV23-1 is treated as an ORF (open reading frame) with a function not yet certain. V lost 3 bases, J lost 1 base, and 4 bases stayed unmatched. The CDR3 loop spans 16 amino acids. The CDR3 nucleotides are TGCGCCAGCAGTCACACCGGGACAGGGGGCACAGATACGCAGTATTTT. As protein: CASSHTGTGGTDTQYF.

The J gene is TRBJ2-1, the V gene TRBV28; TRBD2 might be the D (6 bases). CDR1 and CDR2 from the germline V gene are MDHEN and SYDVKM. The germline V and J ends were trimmed by 6 bases and 0 bases, with 12 bases remaining between them. The CDR3 has 15 amino acids. The DNA for the CDR3 is TGTGCCAGCAGAGGGACTCAGAGCTCCTACAATGAGCAGTTCTTC. It is translated as CASRGTQSSYNEQFF. The full variable domain, its missing parts supplied by reference TRBV28 and TRBJ2-1, is DVKVTQSSRYLVKRTGEKVFLECVQDMDHENMFWYRQDPGLGLRLIYFSYDVKMKEKGDIPEGYSVSREKKERFSLILESASTNQTSMYLCASRGTQSSYNEQFFGPGTRLTVL.

This clone has only one observation. The rearrangement uses TRBV6-1 and TRBJ2-7; D is unclear. The CDR3 is 15 residues long. Germline-derived CDR1 and CDR2 are MNHNS and SASEGT. V was shortened by 3 bases and J by 3 bases, with 15 bases between the two germline ends. The CDR3 is CASSEGPTTDYEQYF. Written as DNA, the CDR3 is TGTGCCAGCAGTGAGGGCCCGACAACGGACTACGAGCAGTACTTC.

J is TRBJ1-2 and V is TRBV6-5; 7 nucleotides line up with TRBD1. This CDR3 spans 15 amino acids. V shed 4 bases, J shed 4 bases, and the junction held 9 bases outside the gene matches. The germline gives CDR1 MNHEY, CDR2 SVGAGI. CDR3 loop: CASSSESRGAYGYTF. The DNA of the CDR3 is TGTGCCAGCAGTTCCGAGAGCAGGGGGGCCTATGGCTACACCTTC.

CDR3 in amino acids: CASNDRRSGNTIYF. CDR3 bases: TGCGCCAGCAACGACAGGCGCTCTGGAAACACCATATATTTT. The chain recombines TRBV5-1 with TRBJ1-3; TRBD1 might be the D (6 bases). The V gene's germline CDR1 is SGHRS and CDR2 YFSETQ. Trimming took off 6 bases at V and 0 bases at J, with 10 bases between the two ends. The CDR3 runs 14 residues.